A selection of T cell receptor beta chains follows, all from one sample in a study of OX40 agonist ivuxolimab in advanced cancers. The repertoire was sequenced with immunoSEQ multiplex PCR; TCRdb's copy has only in-frame clones and lacks some. The table shows tens of thousands of clones, with 80% to 85% occurring only once. The sample consisted of CD4+ or CD8+ T cells sorted from blood, taken in a trial of the OX40 agonist ivuxolimab. The receptors here all came from an adult with an advanced solid tumor such as melanoma, head and neck, liver or kidney cancer. The CDR3 runs from the conserved cysteine through the conserved F or W. D genes are given only for firm matches. Size is omitted from some rows. Given values are once, few, many or a class for expanded clones.

V: TRBV9; J: TRBJ2-5; D: NA; size: NA; CDR3: CASSVAFGAPQETQYF; DNA: TGTGCCAGCAGCGTAGCTTTCGGGGCGCCCCAAGAGACCCAGTACTTC
V: TRBV10-3; J: TRBJ2-3; D: NA; size: few; CDR3: CAIAEGRDTDTQYF; DNA: TGTGCCATCGCTGAGGGGCGAGACACAGATACGCAGTATTTT
V: TRBV7-8; J: TRBJ2-5; D: TRBD2; size: NA; CDR3: CASSTVTQQSGGAKTQYF; DNA: TGTGCCAGCAGCACCGTAACCCAGCAGAGCGGGGGGGCAAAGACCCAGTACTTC
V: TRBV19; J: TRBJ1-1; D: NA; size: few; CDR3: CASRLTGFARGTEAFF; DNA: TGTGCCAGTAGGCTTACAGGGTTCGCTAGGGGCACTGAAGCTTTCTTT
V: TRBV5-1; J: TRBJ2-5; D: NA; size: once; CDR3: CASRPTLTQETQYF; DNA: TGCGCCAGCAGGCCGACATTGACCCAAGAGACCCAGTACTTC
V: TRBV28; J: TRBJ2-5; D: TRBD2; size: NA; CDR3: CASSLGGSGETQYF; DNA: TGTGCCAGCAGTTTAGGCGGGAGCGGGGAGACCCAGTACTTC
V: TRBV19; J: TRBJ1-5; D: NA; size: NA; CDR3: CASSMGPRGPKSNQPQHF; DNA: TGTGCCAGTAGTATGGGTCCCCGAGGGCCGAAGAGCAATCAGCCCCAGCATTTT
V: TRBV19; J: TRBJ2-3; D: NA; size: NA; CDR3: CASMRGGTALDTQYF; DNA: TGTGCCAGTATGAGGGGAGGGACAGCGTTAGATACGCAGTATTTT
V: TRBV5-4; J: TRBJ2-1; D: NA; size: NA; CDR3: CASSRPTADEQFF; DNA: TGTGCCAGCAGCCGTCCGACCGCGGATGAGCAGTTCTTC
V: TRBV27; J: TRBJ2-5; D: TRBD2; size: NA; CDR3: CASKRLAGGETQYF; DNA: TGTGCCAGCAAGCGACTAGCGGGGGGAGAGACCCAGTACTTC
V: TRBV11-2; J: TRBJ2-1; D: TRBD2; size: NA; CDR3: CASTGLGISYNEQFF; DNA: TGTGCCAGCACCGGACTAGGGATCTCCTACAATGAGCAGTTCTTC
V: TRBV30; J: TRBJ1-4; D: NA; size: NA; CDR3: CAWSLGSSEKLFF; DNA: TGTGCCTGGAGTCTCGGGTCTTCTGAAAAACTGTTTTTT
V: TRBV19; J: TRBJ2-1; D: TRBD2; size: NA; CDR3: CASRRLAGVVYEQFF; DNA: TGTGCCAGTAGGAGACTAGCGGGAGTTGTCTATGAGCAGTTCTTC
V: TRBV28; J: TRBJ1-2; D: NA; size: NA; CDR3: CASSLGYHGYTF; DNA: TGTGCCAGCAGTTTGGGGTATCATGGCTACACCTTC
V: TRBV29-1; J: TRBJ2-5; D: NA; size: NA; CDR3: CSVNSQETQYF; DNA: TGCAGCGTAAACAGCCAAGAGACCCAGTACTTC
V: TRBV4-3; J: TRBJ2-5; D: NA; size: NA; CDR3: CASSQEFREETQYF; DNA: TGCGCCAGCAGCCAAGAATTCAGGGAAGAGACCCAGTACTTC
V: TRBV11-2; J: TRBJ2-1; D: TRBD2; size: NA; CDR3: CASSLGLVAGDKEQFF; DNA: TGTGCCAGCAGCTTAGGATTGGTAGCGGGAGATAAAGAGCAGTTCTTC
V: TRBV30; J: TRBJ2-6; D: TRBD1; size: NA; CDR3: CAWRPDREEGHVLTF; DNA: TGTGCCTGGAGACCGGACAGGGAGGAAGGCCACGTCCTGACTTTC
V: TRBV27; J: TRBJ2-5; D: TRBD1; size: NA; CDR3: CASSASGTGEETQYF; DNA: TGTGCCAGCAGTGCCTCCGGGACAGGGGAAGAGACCCAGTACTTC
V: TRBV6-4; J: TRBJ2-5; D: TRBD2; size: NA; CDR3: CASSDSETRESGTRDQETQYF; DNA: TGTGCCAGCAGTGACTCGGAAACCCGAGAATCCGGGACTAGAGACCAAGAGACCCAGTACTTC